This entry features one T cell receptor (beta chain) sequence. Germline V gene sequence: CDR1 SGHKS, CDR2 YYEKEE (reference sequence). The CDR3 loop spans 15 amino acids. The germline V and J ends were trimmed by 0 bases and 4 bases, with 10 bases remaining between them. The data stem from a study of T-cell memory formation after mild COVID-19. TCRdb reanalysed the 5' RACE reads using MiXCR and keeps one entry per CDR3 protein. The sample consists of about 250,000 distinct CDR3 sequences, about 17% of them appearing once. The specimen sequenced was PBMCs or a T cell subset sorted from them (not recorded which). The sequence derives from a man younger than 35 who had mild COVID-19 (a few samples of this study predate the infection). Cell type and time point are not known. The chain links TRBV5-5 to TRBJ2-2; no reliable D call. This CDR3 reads CASSLALLRTGELFF. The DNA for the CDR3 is TGTGCCAGCAGCTTGGCTCTTCTGCGCACCGGGGAGCTGTTTTTT.